This TCR beta chain derives from a study of low-dose radiotherapy and immunotherapy resistance in tumors. This clonotype ranks as medium-sized. Time point noted: after trial treatment. As to treatment: LDRT plus nivolumab, ipilimumab, low-dose cyclophosphamide and aspirin (RACIN trial). First-strand cDNA used TRAV- and TRBV-specific primers, covering alpha and beta chains. TCR amplification ran approximately 22 PCR cycles using constant-region and V-primer adapter primers. One entry per CDR3 protein results from TCRdb running MiXCR on the reads. In the table there are tens of thousands of distinct CDR3 sequences, about a fifth of which are singletons. The sequencing used PBMCs, collected after low-dose radiotherapy plus immunotherapy. The clonotype comes from a female donor with ovarian cancer.

CDR3 coding DNA: TGTGCCAGCAGCGTGGGGGGGGCTGGCACAGATACGCAGTATTTT. This sequence encodes CASSVGGAGTDTQYF. The V gene is TRBV9, the J gene TRBJ2-3; a possible D gene is TRBD2 (7 bases). Germline lookup yields CDR1 SGDLS and CDR2 YYNGEE. V was trimmed by 2 bases and J by 1 base, leaving 11 bases between them. This CDR3 has 15 residues.